Included here is one T cell receptor (beta chain) sequence, with context. The antigen remains unidentified. This sample was taken from a study of T cell responses to AZD1222 COVID-19 vaccine. General study results and limits: In a largely white British group with more females than males, clonal diversity was possibly underestimated.

This table comes from immunoSEQ multiplex PCR, and its TCRdb copy is limited to in-frame clones, with some not included. The sample records about 220,000 clones, roughly 91% being singletons. The CDR3 sequence is 15 residues long. The V gene lost 4 bases and the J gene lost 4 bases, with 16 bases spanning the gap. Looked up from germline, CDR1 is MNHEY and CDR2 is SVGEGT. The chain uses TRBV6-2 or TRBV6-3 and TRBJ1-1; D not resolved. The sequence came from an adult in good health. The sample here was peripheral blood, taken on day 0 of MenACWY control vaccination. The CDR3 coding sequence is TGTGCCAGCAGTTCAAGGGTTTCCGTGACCACTGAAGCTTTCTTT. Translated, it gives CASSSRVSVTTEAFF.